The clone carrying this T cell receptor (beta chain) has a handful of counts. In the authors' methods: The authors estimated nucleated cell counts from reference gene primer amplification. The protocol was immunoSEQ multiplex PCR, while the TCRdb copy is restricted to in-frame clones and leaves out a portion. The V and J calls and clone size are taken from that table; D and trimming were inferred from the DNA. Of about 50,000 clones in the sample, 65% to 90% were seen once. Seattle's cohort entered during active infection and was followed longitudinally. This sample is drawn from a study of blood T cell repertoires in COVID-19. Turning to the study itself: T cells, B-cell-depleted T cells, or PBMCs supplied cDNA or gDNA.

The V gene's germline CDR1 is SGHTA and CDR2 FQGNSA. Trimming took 3 bases from V and 6 from J, leaving 16 bases between them. The length of the CDR3 is 15 residues. The sequence derives from a woman of 80 years or more with COVID-19, enrolled during active disease. What was sequenced was peripheral blood. This chain uses TRBV7-2 with TRBJ2-3, with TRBD2 as a possible D gene (6 bases). CDR3 DNA sequence: TGTGCCAGCAGCTTTGAGGGGCTAGCGAGGGATACGCAGTATTTT. This encodes CASSFEGLARDTQYF. The full variable domain, its missing parts supplied by reference TRBV7-2 and TRBJ2-3, is GAGVSQSPSNKVTEKGKDVELRCDPISGHTALYWYRQSLGQGLEFLIYFQGNSAPDKSGLPSDRFSAERTGGSVSTLTIQRTQQEDSAVYLCASSFEGLARDTQYFGPGTRLTVL.